The 16 T cell receptor beta chains presented below share a single source sample, sequenced in a study of T cells expressing NK-cell markers. No DNA is given; TCRdb re-called the 5' RACE reads and lists each CDR3 protein once. This repertoire includes about 390,000 distinct CDR3 sequences. Sequences were obtained from blood T cells: a sorted CD56 or NKG2C T cell subset, CD4+ or CD8+ T cells, or bulk PBMC T cells (not recorded which). Receptors originate from a woman in her forties or fifties in good health.

V gene TRBV6-5 combines with J gene TRBJ1-2. Germline-derived CDR1 and CDR2 are MNHEY and SVGAGI. The CDR3 has 12 residues. CDR3 sequence: CASSYEGRGYTF.

The V call is TRBV6-6, the J call TRBJ2-7; the D call from TCRdb, TRBD2, cannot be confirmed without DNA. Germline CDR1 reads MNHNY; CDR2 reads SVGAGI (reference sequence). The CDR3 is 12 amino acids. CDR3 region: CASGLAGNEQYF.

This chain joins TRBV27 and TRBJ1-1. Germline V gives CDR1 MNHEY, CDR2 SMNVEV (reference sequence). The CDR3 totals 12 residues. CDR3 sequence: CASRGMNAEAFF.

Frequency places this clonotype as medium-sized. CDR3 sequence reads: CASSFGVYNEQFF. The rearrangement joins TRBV12-3 or TRBV12-4 to TRBJ2-1. The CDR3 sequence is 13 residues long.

This sequence joins TRBV5-1 and TRBJ2-2; the D gene TCRdb calls, TRBD2, cannot be checked with no DNA. Germline values: CDR1 SGHRS, CDR2 YFSETQ. This CDR3 is built from 13 residues. The CDR3 sequence: CASSSTGLGELFF.

This rearrangement joins TRBV12-3 or TRBV12-4 to TRBJ2-1; lacking DNA, the TRBD1 call made by TCRdb goes unchecked. This CDR3 contains 16 residues. The CDR3 loop is CASSLRRDPSYNEQFF.

The V and J genes are TRBV29-1 and TRBJ2-5; the D call from TCRdb, TRBD1, cannot be confirmed without DNA. The CDR3 length is 14 residues. The germline V gene encodes CDR1 SQVTM and CDR2 ANQGSEA. The CDR3 protein is CSVGASDRFSTQYF.

The CDR3 sequence is CAISESTRGTGELFF. The chain couples TRBV10-3 to TRBJ2-2; TCRdb calls TRBD2, which cannot be checked without DNA. This CDR3 has 15 residues. Germline V CDR1 and CDR2: ENHRY, SYGVKD.

The rearrangement joins TRBV19 to TRBJ2-1; with no DNA, the TCRdb D assignment of TRBD2 cannot be verified. CDR1 is LNHDA and CDR2 is SQIVND in the germline V gene (reference sequence). CDR3 length: 15 amino acids. CDR3 loop: CASSIPSGSNNEQFF.

V usage is TRBV12-3 or TRBV12-4 and J usage is TRBJ2-7; the TCRdb call, TRBD2, lacks DNA for checking. The CDR3 length is 16 residues. The CDR3 reads CASSWNQAGGTYEQYF.

This rearrangement joins TRBV12-3 or TRBV12-4 to TRBJ2-7; there is no DNA to check the TCRdb D call of TRBD1. This CDR3 contains 13 residues. The CDR3: CASRQGESNEQYF.

The chain carries TRBV5-6 and TRBJ2-2; TCRdb's assignment of TRBD1 cannot be checked, as there is no DNA. From germline, CDR1 is SGHDT and CDR2 YYEEEE. This CDR3 comprises 18 residues. The CDR3 spells CASSFSDRGASGTGELFF.

The V and J genes are TRBV19 and TRBJ2-2; TCRdb selects TRBD2, and the lack of DNA leaves this call unchecked. Per the germline V gene, CDR1 is LNHDA and CDR2 is SQIVND (reference sequence). There are 17 residues in the CDR3. The CDR3 loop reads CASSYQPGGLNTGELFF.

The V call is TRBV5-1, the J call TRBJ2-5; TCRdb lists TRBD2, though no DNA is available to test this call. The V gene's germline CDR1 is SGHRS and CDR2 YFSETQ. This CDR3 is built from 16 residues. This CDR3 is CASSAGLAGDTETQYF.

The rearrangement joins TRBV24-1 to TRBJ2-5; TCRdb reports TRBD2, a call that lacks DNA to check it against. This CDR3 region has 13 residues. Germline-derived CDR1 and CDR2 are KGHDR and SFDVKD. The CDR3 here is CATRPSSGETQYF.

The J gene is TRBJ2-5, the V gene TRBV5-1; TCRdb indicates TRBD2, and absent DNA this call remains unverified. This CDR3 contains 17 residues. Germline V gives CDR1 SGHRS, CDR2 YFSETQ. The CDR3 spells CASSLGTSGRRQETQYF.